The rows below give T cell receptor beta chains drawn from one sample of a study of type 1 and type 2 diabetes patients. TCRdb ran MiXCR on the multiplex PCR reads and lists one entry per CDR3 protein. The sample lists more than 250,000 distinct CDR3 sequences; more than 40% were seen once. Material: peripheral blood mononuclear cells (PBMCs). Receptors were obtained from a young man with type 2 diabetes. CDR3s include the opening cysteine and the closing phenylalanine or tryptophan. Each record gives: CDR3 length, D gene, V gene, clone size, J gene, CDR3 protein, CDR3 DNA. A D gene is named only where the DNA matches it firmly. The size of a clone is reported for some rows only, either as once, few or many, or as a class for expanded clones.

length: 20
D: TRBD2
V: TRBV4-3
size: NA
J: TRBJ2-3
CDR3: CASSLTSGREAPLNTDTQYF
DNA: TGCGCCAGCAGCTTAACCTCTGGGCGGGAGGCCCCTTTGAACACAGATACGCAGTATTTT

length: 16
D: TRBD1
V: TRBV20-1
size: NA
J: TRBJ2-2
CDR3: CSARGKDRAATGELFF
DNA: TGCAGTGCTAGGGGGAAAGACAGGGCGGCGACCGGGGAGCTGTTTTTT

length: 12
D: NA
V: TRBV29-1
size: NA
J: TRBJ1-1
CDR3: CSVDRGDTEAFF
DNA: TGCAGCGTTGATAGAGGGGACACTGAAGCTTTCTTT

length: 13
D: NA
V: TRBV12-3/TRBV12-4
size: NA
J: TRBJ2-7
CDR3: CASTDSLLREQYF
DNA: TGTGCCAGCACGGACAGTCTCCTACGTGAGCAGTACTTC

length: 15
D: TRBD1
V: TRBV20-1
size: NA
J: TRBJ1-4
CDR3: CSAYSPGQYPSKLFF
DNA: TGCAGTGCCTATTCACCGGGACAGTACCCGTCAAAACTGTTTTTT

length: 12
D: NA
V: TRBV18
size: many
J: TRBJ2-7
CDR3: CASSPDSYEQYF
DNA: TGTGCCAGCAGTCCTGACAGTTACGAGCAGTACTTC

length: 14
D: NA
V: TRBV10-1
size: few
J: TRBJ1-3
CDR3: CASSDSPIGNTIYF
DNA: TGCGCCAGCAGTGATTCCCCTATTGGAAACACCATATATTTT

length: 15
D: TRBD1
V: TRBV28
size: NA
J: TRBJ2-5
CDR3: CASRSTGALQETQYF
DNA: TGTGCCAGCAGGTCGACAGGGGCCTTACAAGAGACCCAGTACTTC

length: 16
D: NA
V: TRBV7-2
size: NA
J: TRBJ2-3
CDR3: CASSQGWVLEADTQYF
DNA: TGTGCCAGCAGCCAAGGCTGGGTACTAGAGGCAGATACGCAGTATTTT

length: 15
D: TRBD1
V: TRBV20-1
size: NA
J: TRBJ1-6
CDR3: CSAEYRGSRDSPLHF
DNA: TGCAGTGCAGAATACAGGGGATCGAGGGATTCACCCCTCCACTTT

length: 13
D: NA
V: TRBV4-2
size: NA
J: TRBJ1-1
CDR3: CASSQDRGAEAFF
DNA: TGTGCCAGCAGCCAAGACAGGGGAGCTGAAGCTTTCTTT

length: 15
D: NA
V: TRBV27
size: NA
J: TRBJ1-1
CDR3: CASSLYGGLNTEAFF
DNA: TGTGCCAGCAGTTTATACGGGGGGTTGAACACTGAAGCTTTCTTT

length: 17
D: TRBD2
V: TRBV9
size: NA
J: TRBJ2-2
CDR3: CASSIPLAGANTGELFF
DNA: TGTGCCAGCAGCATTCCCTTAGCGGGAGCGAACACCGGGGAGCTGTTTTTT

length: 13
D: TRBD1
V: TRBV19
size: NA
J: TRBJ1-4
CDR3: CASSFQGVEKLFF
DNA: TGTGCCAGTAGTTTTCAGGGGGTTGAAAAACTGTTTTTT

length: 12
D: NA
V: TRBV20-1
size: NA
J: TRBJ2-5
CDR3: CSVRGRAETQYF
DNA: TGCAGTGTGAGGGGGAGGGCAGAGACCCAGTACTTC

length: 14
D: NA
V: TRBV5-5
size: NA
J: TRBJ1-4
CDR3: CASSLSQYNEKLFF
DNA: TGTGCCAGCAGCTTGTCGCAGTACAATGAAAAACTGTTTTTT

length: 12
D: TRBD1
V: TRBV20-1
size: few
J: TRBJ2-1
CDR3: CSAYRQGGEQFF
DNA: TGCAGTGCTTATAGACAGGGGGGTGAGCAGTTCTTC

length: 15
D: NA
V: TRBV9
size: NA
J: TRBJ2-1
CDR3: CASSVGAGALREQFF
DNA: TGTGCCAGCAGCGTAGGGGCAGGGGCCCTTCGGGAGCAGTTCTTC

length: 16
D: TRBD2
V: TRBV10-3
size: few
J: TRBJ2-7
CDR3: CAISANAGTTTYEQYF
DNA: TGTGCCATCAGTGCCAACGCCGGGACTACCACCTACGAGCAGTACTTC

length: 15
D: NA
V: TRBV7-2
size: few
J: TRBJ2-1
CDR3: CATRGGGSAYNEQFF
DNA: TGTGCCACCCGCGGGGGCGGGAGTGCGTACAATGAGCAGTTCTTC

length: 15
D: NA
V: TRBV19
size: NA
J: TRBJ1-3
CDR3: CASQRARGPGNTIYF
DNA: TGTGCCAGCCAACGCGCGCGCGGGCCTGGAAACACCATATATTTT

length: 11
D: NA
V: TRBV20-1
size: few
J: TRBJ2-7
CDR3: CSAEETGEQYF
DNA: TGCAGTGCCGAGGAGACGGGTGAGCAGTACTTC

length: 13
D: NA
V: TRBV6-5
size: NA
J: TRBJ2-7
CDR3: CASDGGWGHEQYF
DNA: TGTGCCAGCGACGGCGGGTGGGGCCACGAGCAGTACTTC

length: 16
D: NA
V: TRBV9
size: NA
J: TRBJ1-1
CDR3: CASSVLLGQTNTEAFF
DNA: TGTGCCAGCAGCGTACTATTGGGACAAACGAACACTGAAGCTTTCTTT

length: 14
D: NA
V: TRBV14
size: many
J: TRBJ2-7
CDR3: CASSQMGSSYEQYF
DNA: TGTGCCAGCAGCCAAATGGGAAGCTCCTACGAGCAGTACTTC

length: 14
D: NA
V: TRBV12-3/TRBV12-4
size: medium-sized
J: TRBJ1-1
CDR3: CASSSSGANTEAFF
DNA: TGTGCCAGCAGTTCATCCGGGGCGAACACTGAAGCTTTCTTT

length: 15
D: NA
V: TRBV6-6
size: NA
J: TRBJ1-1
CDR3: CASSLLSDANTEAFF
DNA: TGTGCCAGCAGCCTTTTGTCGGACGCGAACACTGAAGCTTTCTTT